This T cell receptor beta chain was documented in a study of shared clonotypes between healthy human individuals. Study details: Each donor contributed plates that comprised three CD4 naive, three CD4 memory, two CD8 naive and one CD8 memory.

General observations from the study: Only a few donors were included, so the genetic and exposure-history diversity represented was limited. About 5% of naive CD4 clonotypes were shared across several donors.

Trimming pared 5 bases from V and 4 bases from J, leaving 8 bases between. The CDR3 has 12 residues. The germline gives CDR1 SGHTA, CDR2 FQGNSA. Sequencing used immunoSEQ multiplex PCR; TCRdb keeps in-frame clones, though not all of them. The sample contains some 2,400,000 clones, more than 90% of which appear only once. As to this clone: As yet, its antigen is unknown.

The sequence came from a man aged 18-30 years in good health. The rearrangement joins TRBV7-2 to TRBJ1-2; D not resolved. The sequenced sample was naive CD4+ T cells sorted from blood. Subset specified: CD45RA+ positively selected. The DNA of the CDR3 is TGTGCCAGCAGCCCCGTAGGCTATGGCTACACCTTC. This encodes CASSPVGYGYTF. The entire variable domain, with the rest obtained from reference TRBV7-2 and TRBJ1-2, is as follows: GAGVSQSPSNKVTEKGKDVELRCDPISGHTALYWYRQSLGQGLEFLIYFQGNSAPDKSGLPSDRFSAERTGGSVSTLTIQRTQQEDSAVYLCASSPVGYGYTFGSGTRLTVV.